This entry describes one T cell receptor (beta chain). Its antigen target is currently unknown. Because this receptor comes from a mouse, its gene names and germline sequences follow the mouse reference. The observed sequence ends 1 residue before the CDR3 terminus, with the missing tail filled in from the germline J gene. Before genomic DNA isolation with the DNeasy Blood & Tissue Kit, mouse tissues were minced with razor blades in buffered saline. The library was produced with the immunoSEQ multiplex PCR assay. Adaptive Biotechnologies performed the TCRbeta CDR3 sequencing at survey depth and reported CDR3 sequences, V/J genes, productive frequency and template counts. Amplification of TCR beta CDR3 regions started from genomic DNA instead of RNA. As for the original processing: Jensen-Shannon divergence was used to quantify pairwise repertoire overlap between tissues, with a value of 1 meaning complete divergence and a value of 0 meaning identical repertoires. Tissues were clustered by single-linkage agglomerative hierarchical clustering of pairwise JSD values, and the clustering results were displayed as dendrograms. GLIPH2 was run on all patient samples with simulation_depth 1000, kmer_min_depth 3, cdr3_length_cutoff 8, keeping groups with more than two unique CDR3s. A standardized tissue-overlap score extrapolated Jaccard GLIPH-group overlap across patients to a standard repertoire size of 1000 clones. To look at how diversity was associated with clinical or experimental variables, linear mixed-effect models were used, with tissue treated as a fixed effect and individual treated as a random effect. TCRdb retrieved this table from immuneACCESS and kept in-frame rearrangements only. Not all clones are present; in checked studies, unresolved V genes account for under half, and no reason is known for the remainder. That table supplies the V and J calls and clone size; D and trimming were determined from the DNA. Here the sample has tens of thousands of clones; roughly 72% occur a single time. Together, the top ten hold about 0.63% of the sample.

The sample comes from a study of tissue T cells after allogeneic stem cell transplantation (dated 2022 in TCRdb). In the study overall: The study profiled TCR beta repertoires in many tissues obtained from research autopsies of patients with and without GVHD, and also in mouse models of GVHD. The human arm was a prospective observational study without blinding or randomization.

Trimming leaves V shorter by 2 bases and J shorter by 0 bases, with the junction holding 2 bases beyond the gene matches. The germline V gene encodes CDR1 NNHNN and CDR2 SYGAGS (reference sequence). The CDR3 starts with the cysteine, ends with the phenylalanine, and has 16 residues. The DNA has 45 bases, all within the CDR3, and is read from base 1. Paper-wide results and their limitations: Only a few T cell clones appeared in more than one patient, yet motif-based clustering showed tissue-specific repertoire signatures that were shared between patients. The study did not determine which tissue TCRs were alloreactive or antigen-specific, and some clones might have been persisting host cells. The patient cohort was small and varied clinically, and sampling depth was recognized as a limitation. In both patients and mice, only a limited portion of the TCR repertoire detected in tissues was captured by blood and spleen T cells. Within patients, how anatomically similar the tissues were was a key factor in shaping TCR repertoire composition, regardless of disease or transplant status.

Sequenced sample: spleen. Here the chain combines TRBV13-2 and TRBJ2-1; 10 of the junction bases match TRBD2. This TCR derives from a female BALB/c mouse in good health. The MHC haplotype of this strain is H2-d. The encoded CDR3 is CASGEGTGVNYAEQFF. Incomplete CDR3 DNA: TGTGCCAGCGGTGAGGGGACTGGGGTTAACTATGCTGAGCAGTTC.